Listed below are T cell receptor beta chains from one sample, sequenced in a study of T cells in Graves' hyperthyroidism and ophthalmopathy. TCRdb re-analysed the multiplex PCR reads in MiXCR, keeping a single row per CDR3 protein. The sample has a few hundred thousand distinct CDR3 sequences, around 13% seen once. The sequencing sample was made of blood. These receptors were collected from a woman aged 40 to 55 with Graves' ophthalmopathy. Each CDR3 is given with its conserved first and last residue. A D gene is named only where the DNA matches it firmly. Part of the rows lack a size; the others show once, few, many or a class for expanded clones.

cdr3_nt: TGTGCCAGTAGTATAATAACAGGGATGAACACCGGGGAGCTGTTTTTT
cdr3_aa: CASSIITGMNTGELFF
v_call: TRBV19
cdr3_length: 16
clone_size: once
j_call: TRBJ2-2
d_call: -

cdr3_nt: TGTGCCAGCAGTGTCACAGGCTATAATTCACCCCTCCACTTT
cdr3_aa: CASSVTGYNSPLHF
v_call: TRBV28
cdr3_length: 14
clone_size: many
j_call: TRBJ1-6
d_call: -

cdr3_nt: TGTGCCAGCAGTGTCGAGGCTGTCTCCTACGAGCAGTACTTC
cdr3_aa: CASSVEAVSYEQYF
v_call: TRBV2
cdr3_length: 14
clone_size: many
j_call: TRBJ2-7
d_call: -

cdr3_nt: TGTGCCAGCAGCGGCGACAGGGAGGACTACGAGCAGTACTTC
cdr3_aa: CASSGDREDYEQYF
v_call: TRBV27
cdr3_length: 14
clone_size: many
j_call: TRBJ2-7
d_call: -

cdr3_nt: TGTGCCAGCACCAACAGGGTAGCCCAAGAGACCCAGTACTTC
cdr3_aa: CASTNRVAQETQYF
v_call: TRBV11-3
cdr3_length: 14
clone_size: many
j_call: TRBJ2-5
d_call: -

cdr3_nt: TGCGCCAGCAGCCGGGACAGCGGGACCCTTTTCACCGGGGAGCTGTTTTTT
cdr3_aa: CASSRDSGTLFTGELFF
v_call: TRBV5-1
cdr3_length: 17
clone_size: -
j_call: TRBJ2-2
d_call: -

cdr3_nt: TGTGCCAGCAGTGAGGGACAGGGGAACACTGAAGCTTTCTTT
cdr3_aa: CASSEGQGNTEAFF
v_call: TRBV2
cdr3_length: 14
clone_size: many
j_call: TRBJ1-1
d_call: TRBD1

cdr3_nt: TGTGCCAGCAGCCGGGACCGAGAGACCCAGTACTTC
cdr3_aa: CASSRDRETQYF
v_call: TRBV5-6
cdr3_length: 12
clone_size: -
j_call: TRBJ2-5
d_call: -

cdr3_nt: TGTGCCAGCAGCTTAGGGTCAGGGCGGGGTGAGCAGTTCTTC
cdr3_aa: CASSLGSGRGEQFF
v_call: TRBV7-9
cdr3_length: 14
clone_size: many
j_call: TRBJ2-1
d_call: -

cdr3_nt: TGTGCCAGCAGGGGGACTAGCGGGGATAAGAGCACAGATACGCAGTATTTT
cdr3_aa: CASRGTSGDKSTDTQYF
v_call: TRBV2
cdr3_length: 17
clone_size: many
j_call: TRBJ2-3
d_call: TRBD2

cdr3_nt: TGTGCCAGCAGTGAGTTGCGGGTAAACACTGAAGCTTTCTTT
cdr3_aa: CASSELRVNTEAFF
v_call: TRBV28
cdr3_length: 14
clone_size: many
j_call: TRBJ1-1
d_call: -

cdr3_nt: TGTGCCAGCAGTGAAGCGCCGGGCGGGAGGTCGGGAGAGACCCAGTACTTC
cdr3_aa: CASSEAPGGRSGETQYF
v_call: TRBV25-1
cdr3_length: 17
clone_size: many
j_call: TRBJ2-5
d_call: TRBD2

cdr3_nt: TGTGCCAGCAGTTTATTTTTGGGAATTAATGAAAAACTGTTTTTT
cdr3_aa: CASSLFLGINEKLFF
v_call: TRBV27
cdr3_length: 15
clone_size: few
j_call: TRBJ1-4
d_call: -

cdr3_nt: TGTGCCAGCAGCAGCTCCGTCCGGGACCCTACCTACGAGCAGTACTTC
cdr3_aa: CASSSSVRDPTYEQYF
v_call: TRBV11-2
cdr3_length: 16
clone_size: many
j_call: TRBJ2-7
d_call: -

cdr3_nt: TGTGCCAGTAGTGTGTCCAAGATGGAAAAACTGTTTTTT
cdr3_aa: CASSVSKMEKLFF
v_call: TRBV19
cdr3_length: 13
clone_size: many
j_call: TRBJ1-4
d_call: -

cdr3_nt: TGTGCCTCCCTGACAGGGGGCGTCACTGAAGCTTTCTTT
cdr3_aa: CASLTGGVTEAFF
v_call: TRBV28
cdr3_length: 13
clone_size: many
j_call: TRBJ1-1
d_call: TRBD1

cdr3_nt: TGTGCCATCAGTGAGTCGGGGGGGAGAAGCTCCTACAATGAGCAGTTCTTC
cdr3_aa: CAISESGGRSSYNEQFF
v_call: TRBV10-3
cdr3_length: 17
clone_size: many
j_call: TRBJ2-1
d_call: TRBD2

cdr3_nt: TGTGCCAGCAGTTTATCGGGACAGGGGAAGGAGACCCAGTACTTC
cdr3_aa: CASSLSGQGKETQYF
v_call: TRBV28
cdr3_length: 15
clone_size: many
j_call: TRBJ2-5
d_call: TRBD1

cdr3_nt: TGCAGTGCTCTGACGACAGGCCGCACCTACGAGCAGTACTTC
cdr3_aa: CSALTTGRTYEQYF
v_call: TRBV20-1
cdr3_length: 14
clone_size: many
j_call: TRBJ2-7
d_call: -

cdr3_nt: TGTGCCAGCAGCTTTCTTCCAGGGGGATATGGCTACACCTTC
cdr3_aa: CASSFLPGGYGYTF
v_call: TRBV7-9
cdr3_length: 14
clone_size: many
j_call: TRBJ1-2
d_call: TRBD1

cdr3_nt: TGTGCCAGCAGCAAGCGAATGGAGACTGAAGCTTTCTTT
cdr3_aa: CASSKRMETEAFF
v_call: TRBV7-9
cdr3_length: 13
clone_size: many
j_call: TRBJ1-1
d_call: -

cdr3_nt: TGTGCCAGCAGCGGACAGGGAGACAATGAGCAGTTCTTC
cdr3_aa: CASSGQGDNEQFF
v_call: TRBV2
cdr3_length: 13
clone_size: many
j_call: TRBJ2-1
d_call: TRBD1

cdr3_nt: TGTGCCAGCAGTTTACTCGCGCCTAGCCAAGAGACCCAGTACTTC
cdr3_aa: CASSLLAPSQETQYF
v_call: TRBV12-3/TRBV12-4
cdr3_length: 15
clone_size: few
j_call: TRBJ2-5
d_call: -

cdr3_nt: TGTGCCAGCAGTTACGGCCGCAGGGGAAAGAATTCACCCCTCCACTTT
cdr3_aa: CASSYGRRGKNSPLHF
v_call: TRBV6-2/TRBV6-3
cdr3_length: 16
clone_size: few
j_call: TRBJ1-6
d_call: -

cdr3_nt: TGCGCCAGCAGTGACTCCGGCGGGGGGCAAGAGACCCAGTACTTC
cdr3_aa: CASSDSGGGQETQYF
v_call: TRBV10-1
cdr3_length: 15
clone_size: -
j_call: TRBJ2-5
d_call: TRBD2

cdr3_nt: TGTGCCAGCAGTTACTCGATGGGGGCCTCCCTCAATCAGCCCCAGCATTTT
cdr3_aa: CASSYSMGASLNQPQHF
v_call: TRBV6-2/TRBV6-3
cdr3_length: 17
clone_size: -
j_call: TRBJ1-5
d_call: -

cdr3_nt: TGTGCCAGCAGTGAATATGGTCCCCGACTAGCGGGGTTCTATGAGCAGTTCTTC
cdr3_aa: CASSEYGPRLAGFYEQFF
v_call: TRBV6-1
cdr3_length: 18
clone_size: few
j_call: TRBJ2-1
d_call: TRBD2

cdr3_nt: TGCAGTGCTAGTCAAGGGGGACGGAACAATGAGCAGTTCTTC
cdr3_aa: CSASQGGRNNEQFF
v_call: TRBV20-1
cdr3_length: 14
clone_size: many
j_call: TRBJ2-1
d_call: -

cdr3_nt: TGCAGTGCCGGGACACTCCGCACAGATACGCAGTATTTT
cdr3_aa: CSAGTLRTDTQYF
v_call: TRBV20-1
cdr3_length: 13
clone_size: many
j_call: TRBJ2-3
d_call: -

cdr3_nt: TGTGCCAGCTGGACGGGACAGGCTAATGAAAAACTGTTTTTT
cdr3_aa: CASWTGQANEKLFF
v_call: TRBV28
cdr3_length: 14
clone_size: few
j_call: TRBJ1-4
d_call: TRBD1

cdr3_nt: TGTGCCAGCAGCCAGGTCGACAAGAACACTGAAGCTTTCTTT
cdr3_aa: CASSQVDKNTEAFF
v_call: TRBV4-2
cdr3_length: 14
clone_size: few
j_call: TRBJ1-1
d_call: -

cdr3_nt: TGTGCCGCCGGCAAGGGAAACAATGAGCAGTTCTTC
cdr3_aa: CAAGKGNNEQFF
v_call: TRBV10-3
cdr3_length: 12
clone_size: few
j_call: TRBJ2-1
d_call: -

cdr3_nt: TGTGCCAGCGTTAGCGGGAGTTACAATGAGCAGTTCTTC
cdr3_aa: CASVSGSYNEQFF
v_call: TRBV27
cdr3_length: 13
clone_size: -
j_call: TRBJ2-1
d_call: TRBD2

cdr3_nt: TGTGCCGGCAGCTTAGCAACCACAGATACGCAGTATTTT
cdr3_aa: CAGSLATTDTQYF
v_call: TRBV5-6
cdr3_length: 13
clone_size: once
j_call: TRBJ2-3
d_call: -

cdr3_nt: TGTGCCAGTAGTGCGGGGACAGGGACCCCCGCCTACAATGAGCAGTTCTTC
cdr3_aa: CASSAGTGTPAYNEQFF
v_call: TRBV19
cdr3_length: 17
clone_size: many
j_call: TRBJ2-1
d_call: TRBD1

cdr3_nt: TGTGCCAGCAGGGGACAGGGGGCCTACTATGGCTACACCTTC
cdr3_aa: CASRGQGAYYGYTF
v_call: TRBV6-1
cdr3_length: 14
clone_size: many
j_call: TRBJ1-2
d_call: TRBD1

cdr3_nt: TGTGCCAGCAGTCCCGGACACGTCTCCTACGAGCAGTACTTC
cdr3_aa: CASSPGHVSYEQYF
v_call: TRBV2
cdr3_length: 14
clone_size: many
j_call: TRBJ2-7
d_call: -

cdr3_nt: TGTGCCAGCAGTGACTCAGACACGCACGGGGAGCTGTTTTTT
cdr3_aa: CASSDSDTHGELFF
v_call: TRBV6-4
cdr3_length: 14
clone_size: -
j_call: TRBJ2-2
d_call: -

cdr3_nt: TGCAGTGCTAGTAGTGGGGGTACGAACACCGGGGAGCTGTTTTTT
cdr3_aa: CSASSGGTNTGELFF
v_call: TRBV20-1
cdr3_length: 15
clone_size: once
j_call: TRBJ2-2
d_call: -

cdr3_nt: TGTGCCAGCAGTTACTCGAGGGGGTTCGATGAGCAGTTCTTC
cdr3_aa: CASSYSRGFDEQFF
v_call: TRBV6-5
cdr3_length: 14
clone_size: many
j_call: TRBJ2-1
d_call: -

cdr3_nt: TGTGCCACCAGCGAACTAGCGGGAGGGCCCAATGAGCAGTTCTTC
cdr3_aa: CATSELAGGPNEQFF
v_call: TRBV24-1
cdr3_length: 15
clone_size: -
j_call: TRBJ2-1
d_call: TRBD2

cdr3_nt: TGTGCCAACAGTTTAAACGGAGGGCGTTATGGCTACACCTTC
cdr3_aa: CANSLNGGRYGYTF
v_call: TRBV12-3/TRBV12-4
cdr3_length: 14
clone_size: -
j_call: TRBJ1-2
d_call: -

cdr3_nt: TGTGCCAGCAGCCGGAACAGGAACTATGGCTACACCTTC
cdr3_aa: CASSRNRNYGYTF
v_call: TRBV28
cdr3_length: 13
clone_size: many
j_call: TRBJ1-2
d_call: -

cdr3_nt: TGTGCCACCAGCACACCCGGGACAGGGGGCGAGCAGTACTTC
cdr3_aa: CATSTPGTGGEQYF
v_call: TRBV24-1
cdr3_length: 14
clone_size: few
j_call: TRBJ2-7
d_call: TRBD1

cdr3_nt: TGTGCCACCAGTGATTTTATGGGGACGAGCGGGAGGGGAATTGGGACCCAGTACTTC
cdr3_aa: CATSDFMGTSGRGIGTQYF
v_call: TRBV24-1
cdr3_length: 19
clone_size: few
j_call: TRBJ2-5
d_call: TRBD2